Each of the 20 T cell receptor beta chains below was sequenced from the same sample in a study of blood T cell repertoires in COVID-19. Produced via immunoSEQ multiplex PCR; TCRdb's table is partial and in-frame only. The repertoire consists of some 110,000 clones, with about 86% occurring once and the leading ten covering approximately 8%. Sequenced sample: peripheral blood. These receptor sequences come from a man in his 70s who had recovered from COVID-19.

This chain uses TRBV28 with TRBJ1-3; 10 bases fit TRBD1. This CDR3 is 17 amino acids long. Germline CDR1 MDHEN, CDR2 SYDVKM. The ends lost 4 bases at V and 1 base at J; junction bases unmatched: 7. CDR3 loop: CASSSAGQGSSGNTIYF. The DNA for the CDR3 is TGTGCCAGCAGTTCAGCGGGACAGGGGTCTTCTGGAAACACCATATATTTT.

This chain uses TRBV7-8 with TRBJ1-2, with D uncertain. Trimming pared 8 bases from V and 4 bases from J, leaving 17 bases between. The CDR3 extends over 14 amino acids. The germline V gene encodes CDR1 SGHVS and CDR2 FQNEAQ. The CDR3 region has the DNA TGTGCCAGCGCCCTTATGGTGGACTTCTATGGCTACACCTTC. It codes for CASALMVDFYGYTF.

This chain connects TRBV19 to TRBJ2-7, with D maybe TRBD2 (6 bases). The V gene's germline CDR1 is LNHDA and CDR2 SQIVND (reference sequence). The CDR3 is 13 amino acids. Trimming pared 3 bases from V and 9 bases from J, leaving 15 bases between. CDR3 DNA sequence: TGTGCCAGTAGTATCGGTCAGGGAGGTGTGCAGTACTTC. Amino acids: CASSIGQGGVQYF.

The V gene is TRBV27, the J gene TRBJ2-7, with TRBD2 matching over 9 bases. This CDR3 region has 13 residues. V dropped 5 bases and J dropped 5; count of bases not matched to a gene: 4. Germline V lookup: CDR1 MNHEY, CDR2 SMNVEV (reference sequence). The CDR3 DNA reads as TGTGCCAGCAGTCCGGGACTAGCACACGAGCAGTACTTC. Translation gives CASSPGLAHEQYF.

The gene calls are TRBV5-4 and TRBJ1-1, with D possibly being TRBD1 (6 bases). The germline V gene has CDR1 SGHNT and CDR2 YYREEE (reference sequence). The CDR3 spans 14 residues. V shed 5 bases and J shed 4 bases, with 15 bases lying between them. The CDR3 DNA sequence: TGTGCCAGCAGACCGAGGGGGGGACGCACTGAAGCTTTCTTT. Its protein product is CASRPRGGRTEAFF. Combining the CDR3 with reference TRBV5-4 and TRBJ1-1 gives the whole variable domain ETGVTQSPTHLIKTRGQQVTLRCSSQSGHNTVSWYQQALGQGPQFIFQYYREEENGRGNFPPRFSGLQFPNYSSELNVNALELDDSALYLCASRPRGGRTEAFFGQGTRLTVV.

This chain joins TRBV20-1 and TRBJ2-1, with 7 positions matching TRBD2. The CDR3 extends over 11 amino acids. Per germline, CDR1 DFQATT and CDR2 SNEGSKA (reference sequence). This CDR3 reads CTGGIYNEQFF. The CDR3, as DNA: TGCACGGGAGGTATCTACAATGAGCAGTTCTTC.

V gene TRBV19 combines with J gene TRBJ2-5; 14 bases align to TRBD2. Unmatched junction bases numbered 3, after V lost 4 bases and J lost 2 bases. This CDR3 comprises 16 residues. The V gene's germline CDR1 is LNHDA and CDR2 SQIVND (reference sequence). The chain's CDR3 is CASSRGLAGDQETQYF. CDR3 DNA: TGTGCCAGTAGTAGGGGACTAGCGGGGGATCAAGAGACCCAGTACTTC.

This clone was detected once. The chain links TRBV28 to TRBJ1-1, with D possibly matching TRBD1 (6 bases). CDR3 length equals 17 residues. Trimming took 3 bases from V and 5 from J, leaving 22 bases between them. CDR1 is MDHEN, CDR2 SYDVKM, per germline. In nucleotides, the CDR3 is TGTGCCAGCAGTTTGGGAGCCCGTACAGGGAGAGGGACTGAAGCTTTCTTT. Protein product: CASSLGARTGRGTEAFF.

This rearrangement joins TRBV7-3 to TRBJ2-7, with TRBD2 matching 11 bases. CDR3 length: 13 residues. The germline V gene encodes CDR1 SGHTA and CDR2 FQGTGA. Trimming took 6 bases from V and 6 from J; bases not matched to a gene: 4. The CDR3 DNA reads as TGTGCCAGCAGGGAAACTAGCGGGGGCGAGCAGTACTTC. This codes for CASRETSGGEQYF.

The V call is TRBV6-1, the J call TRBJ2-3, with D possibly matching TRBD1 (5 bases). Deletions cut 4 bases from V and 1 base from J, with 15 bases between. The CDR3 consists of 16 residues. Germline V CDR1 and CDR2: MNHNS, SASEGT. CDR3 protein: CASSVTQGGGTDTQYF. The CDR3 DNA reads as TGTGCCAGCAGTGTTACGCAGGGTGGGGGCACAGATACGCAGTATTTT.

The genes are TRBV28 and TRBJ1-2; a possible D gene is TRBD1 (6 bases). Trimming shortened V by 3 bases and J by 2 bases, and 13 bases separated the two germline ends. This CDR3 is 15 amino acids long. Germline V lookup: CDR1 MDHEN, CDR2 SYDVKM. CDR3 coding DNA: TGTGCCAGCAGTTTCTCGGGAGGGGGGAACTATGGCTACACCTTC. Its translation: CASSFSGGGNYGYTF.

This chain joins TRBV7-9 and TRBJ1-6; D is undetermined. This CDR3 region has 12 residues. Germline CDR1 SEHNR, CDR2 FQNEAQ (reference sequence). V shed 5 bases and J shed 7 bases, with 6 bases lying between them. CDR3 amino acids: CASSQQNSPLHF. CDR3 nucleotides: TGTGCCAGCAGCCAACAGAATTCACCCCTCCACTTT.

This clone was observed a few times. The V gene is TRBV5-1, the J gene TRBJ1-1; 7 nucleotides match TRBD1. This CDR3 contains 15 residues. CDR1 is SGHRS, CDR2 YFSETQ, per germline. Trimming removed 3 bases from V and 0 bases from J; junction bases left unmatched: 5. The CDR3 region is CASSSGQYMNTEAFF. The CDR3 nucleotides read TGCGCCAGCAGCTCGGGACAGTACATGAACACTGAAGCTTTCTTT. Drawing the rest from reference TRBV5-1 and TRBJ1-1, the complete variable domain is KAGVTQTPRYLIKTRGQQVTLSCSPISGHRSVSWYQQTPGQGLQFLFEYFSETQRNKGNFPGRFSGRQFSNSRSEMNVSTLELGDSALYLCASSSGQYMNTEAFFGQGTRLTVV.

The CDR3 DNA reads TGCGCCAGCAGCTGGACAGATCCCAGCTCCTACGAGCAGTACTTC. This translates into CASSWTDPSSYEQYF. This chain connects TRBV5-1 to TRBJ2-7; possible D gene TRBD1, 6 bases. Germline lookup yields CDR1 SGHRS and CDR2 YFSETQ. The V end lost 3 bases, the J end lost 0 bases, and 13 bases lay between the germline ends. There are 15 residues in the CDR3.

V usage is TRBV2 and J usage is TRBJ2-6; 7 bases are a match to TRBD2. The CDR3 loop spans 13 amino acids. The trim removed 7 bases at V and 8 bases at J, leaving 5 bases unmatched. CDR1 SNHLY and CDR2 FYNNEI come from the germline V gene. The chain's CDR3 is CASTGLIPNVLTF. In DNA form, the CDR3 reads TGTGCCAGCACGGGACTAATTCCCAACGTCCTGACTTTC.

The gene calls are TRBV2 and TRBJ2-7; possibly TRBD1 for D (6 bases). The CDR3 extends over 11 amino acids. Germline V lookup: CDR1 SNHLY, CDR2 FYNNEI. Trimming removed 8 bases from V and 7 bases from J, with 12 bases in between. The CDR3 reads CASGDRFEQYF. CDR3 DNA sequence: TGTGCCAGCGGAGACAGGTTTGAGCAGTACTTC.

The chain combines TRBV27 with TRBJ1-1; D might be TRBD1 (6 bases). Trimming pared 2 bases from V and 3 bases from J, leaving 13 bases between. There are 15 residues in the CDR3. Looked up from germline, CDR1 is MNHEY and CDR2 is SMNVEV (reference sequence). CDR3 region: CASSLGTGWDTEAFF. CDR3 DNA sequence: TGTGCCAGCAGTTTAGGAACAGGGTGGGACACTGAAGCTTTCTTT.

Only a few counts were recorded for this clone. CDR3 nucleotides: TGCGCCAGCAGCTTGGAACAAGAACCTAATTCACCCCTCCACTTT. Translation: CASSLEQEPNSPLHF. The rearrangement links TRBV5-1 to TRBJ1-6; D not certain. The CDR3 has 15 amino acids. Germline V gives CDR1 SGHRS, CDR2 YFSETQ. The V gene lost 0 bases and the J gene lost 6 bases, with 10 bases spanning the gap.

The chain has TRBV4-1 and TRBJ1-1; D is unclear. Germline loops: CDR1 MGHRA, CDR2 YSYEKL. The V gene lost 1 base and the J gene lost 0 bases, with 9 bases spanning the gap. The CDR3 is 15 residues long. The CDR3 spells CASSQVWEVNTEAFF. In nucleotides, the CDR3 is TGCGCCAGCAGCCAAGTTTGGGAGGTGAACACTGAAGCTTTCTTT.

J is TRBJ2-3 and V is TRBV29-1, with 8 bases matching TRBD1. Trimming cost V 6 bases and J 2 bases; bases outside gene matches: 7. The germline CDR1 and CDR2 sequences are SQVTM and ANQGSEA. This CDR3 contains 14 residues. The CDR3 nucleotides are TGCAGCGTGGACAGGGAAATGGTCACAGATACGCAGTATTTT. Its protein is CSVDREMVTDTQYF.